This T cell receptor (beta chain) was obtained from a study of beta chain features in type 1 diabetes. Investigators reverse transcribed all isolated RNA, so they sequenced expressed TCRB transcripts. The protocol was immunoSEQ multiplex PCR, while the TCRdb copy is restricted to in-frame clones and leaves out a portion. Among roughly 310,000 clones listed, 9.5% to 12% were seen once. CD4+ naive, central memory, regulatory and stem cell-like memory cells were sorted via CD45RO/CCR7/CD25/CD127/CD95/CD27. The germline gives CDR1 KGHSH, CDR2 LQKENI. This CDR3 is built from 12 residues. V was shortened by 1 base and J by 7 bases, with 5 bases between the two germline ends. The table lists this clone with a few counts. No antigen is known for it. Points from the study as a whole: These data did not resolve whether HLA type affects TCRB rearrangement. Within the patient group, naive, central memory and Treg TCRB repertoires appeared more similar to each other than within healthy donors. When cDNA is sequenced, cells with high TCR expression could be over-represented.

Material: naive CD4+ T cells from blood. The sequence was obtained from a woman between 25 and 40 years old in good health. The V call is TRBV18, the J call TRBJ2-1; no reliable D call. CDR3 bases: TGTGCCAGCTCACCACAGCCAAATGAGCAGTTCTTC. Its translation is CASSPQPNEQFF.